What follows describes a single TCR beta chain. What it binds is unknown. This sample is drawn from a study of T cells in localized non-small cell lung cancer. Study-level points and caveats: Heterogeneity remains possible because sequencing was limited to only one tumor region. Uninvolved nearby lung showed the greatest T cell clonality, exceeding that found in tumor.

Assay used: immunoSEQ multiplex PCR; TCRdb lists only in-frame clones, some missing. The repertoire holds around 18,000 clones, with approximately 80% as singletons. The germline V gene has CDR1 SQVTM and CDR2 ANQGSEA. The CDR3 spans 13 residues. Trimming shortened V by 4 bases and J by 6 bases, and 15 bases separated the two germline ends. This receptor was obtained from a female donor older than 55 with stage I lung adenocarcinoma. This specimen consisted of peripheral blood, obtained before any cancer treatment. The J gene is TRBJ1-2, the V gene TRBV29-1; D call uncertain. The CDR3 protein is CSVGDLNGNGYTF. The DNA for the CDR3 is TGCAGCGTTGGTGACCTCAACGGGAATGGCTACACCTTC.